These 20 T cell receptor beta chains share one sample of origin, sequenced in a study of shared clonotypes between healthy human individuals. As defined, naive CD8 cells were CD45RO-negative and positively selected for CCR7, with terminally differentiated effector memory CD45RA+ cells excluded. TCRdb keeps only in-frame clones here, not all; method: immunoSEQ multiplex PCR. The repertoire holds 750,000 to 1,000,000 clones, with around 92% as singletons. The sample was naive CD8+ T cells sorted from blood. The receptors originated from a young man in good health.

This chain connects TRBV30 to TRBJ1-5; a weak D match, TRBD1 (5 bases). V was clipped by 0 bases and J by 5 bases, with 14 bases between them. CDR3 size: 15 residues. CDR1 is GTSNPN and CDR2 is SVGIG in the germline V gene (reference sequence). CDR3 sequence (DNA): TGTGCCTGGAGTGTACATTCGGGGCCTCATCAGCCCCAGCATTTT. This codes for CAWSVHSGPHQPQHF.

This chain uses TRBV5-4 with TRBJ2-3; 7 nucleotides align to TRBD1. The length of the CDR3 is 17 residues. V lost 3 bases to trimming and J lost 0 bases; unmatched junction nucleotides: 10. CDR1 is SGHNT and CDR2 is YYREEE in the germline V gene (reference sequence). CDR3 residues: CASSWDPGQSSTDTQYF. In nucleotides, the CDR3 is TGTGCCAGCAGCTGGGATCCGGGACAGTCTAGCACAGATACGCAGTATTTT. The whole variable domain, filled in from reference TRBV5-4 and TRBJ2-3, reads ETGVTQSPTHLIKTRGQQVTLRCSSQSGHNTVSWYQQALGQGPQFIFQYYREEENGRGNFPPRFSGLQFPNYSSELNVNALELDDSALYLCASSWDPGQSSTDTQYFGPGTRLTVL.

V and J are TRBV10-3 and TRBJ1-1; D is possibly TRBD1 (6 bases). The V end lost 6 bases, the J end lost 6 bases, and 11 bases lay between the germline ends. The CDR3 totals 12 residues. Germline V CDR1 and CDR2: ENHRY, SYGVKD. The DNA for the CDR3 is TGTGCCATCAGCGAGAGGGGGGCTGAAGCTTTCTTT. As protein: CAISERGAEAFF.

The chain couples TRBV5-6 to TRBJ1-5; D gene uncertain. The V end was cut by 0 bases, the J end by 0 bases, with 10 bases between. Germline V CDR1 and CDR2: SGHDT, YYEEEE. This CDR3 comprises 16 residues. For the CDR3, the DNA is TGTGCCAGCAGCTTGGGGGGAGGGCCTAGCAATCAGCCCCAGCATTTT. Protein product: CASSLGGGPSNQPQHF.

The chain links TRBV23-1 to TRBJ2-4; D perhaps matches TRBD1 (5 bases). TRBV23-1 is labeled an ORF, and its function is uncertain. The V and J ends lost 7 bases and 7 bases respectively, with 23 bases between them. The CDR3 is 16 amino acids. The CDR3 loop reads CASIQGRIPNYNIQYF. Here the CDR3 DNA reads TGCGCCAGCATCCAGGGCAGGATCCCCAACTATAACATTCAGTACTTC.

The gene calls are TRBV5-1 and TRBJ2-5; D remains ambiguous. The end of the DNA fits TRBJ2-7 better, so the J call may be wrong. CDR3 length equals 15 residues. CDR1 is SGHRS and CDR2 is YFSETQ in the germline V gene. The CDR3 sequence: CASSPHRVDPYEQYF. The DNA for the CDR3 is TGCGCCAGCAGCCCTCACCGGGTGGACCCCTACGAGCAGTACTTC.

The V call is TRBV18, the J call TRBJ1-1; D is possibly TRBD1 (5 bases). The CDR3 spans 18 residues. Germline CDR1 reads KGHSH; CDR2 reads LQKENI. V was cut by 0 bases and J by 1 base, with 18 bases left in between. The CDR3 coding sequence is TGTGCCAGCTCACCACCAATCGAAGGGACCCTAGAGAACACTGAAGCTTTCTTT. This gives the protein CASSPPIEGTLENTEAFF.

This clone occurred once. The chain employs TRBV2 and TRBJ2-2; no firm D call. Per germline, CDR1 SNHLY and CDR2 FYNNEI. V was trimmed by 3 bases and J by 4 bases, leaving 9 bases between them. The CDR3 extends over 14 amino acids. The CDR3 loop reads CASSDPSSTGELFF. As DNA, the CDR3 is TGTGCCAGCAGTGATCCTTCTAGCACCGGGGAGCTGTTTTTT.

In its sample, this clone was seen once. This chain uses TRBV11-2 with TRBJ2-7, with TRBD2 identical over 9 bases. The CDR3 sequence is 14 residues long. Trimming took 1 base from V and 5 from J; bases not matched to a gene: 3. CDR1 is SGHAT, CDR2 FQNNGV, per germline. The CDR3 spells CASSLVAGVHEQYF. CDR3 coding DNA: TGTGCCAGCAGCTTAGTAGCGGGAGTCCACGAGCAGTACTTC.

V and J are TRBV29-1 and TRBJ1-2; D not certain. CDR1 and CDR2 from the germline V gene are SQVTM and ANQGSEA. Trimming left V 3 bases short and J 7 bases short, with 9 bases between. The CDR3 is made up of 11 amino acids. The CDR3, as DNA: TGCAGCGTTGATAGGGAGGGTGGCTACACCTTC. Translated: CSVDREGGYTF.

This chain links TRBV6-5 with TRBJ1-5; D is perhaps TRBD1 (5 bases). The V end was cut by 5 bases, the J end by 4 bases, with 12 bases between. CDR1 and CDR2 from the germline V gene are MNHEY and SVGAGI. The CDR3 length is 14 residues. CDR3 nucleotides: TGTGCCAGCAGTCCCTGGGGGGAAAATCAGCCCCAGCATTTT. It translates to CASSPWGENQPQHF.

This rearrangement joins TRBV19 to TRBJ2-1, with TRBD2 identical over 11 bases. CDR3 length equals 21 residues. V was clipped by 4 bases and J by 6 bases; unmatched bases: 23. Germline loops: CDR1 LNHDA, CDR2 SQIVND (reference sequence). CDR3 sequence reads: CASSTGPHHSVLAGVINEQFF. The CDR3 DNA reads TGTGCCAGTAGTACGGGGCCCCACCACTCCGTACTAGCGGGAGTGATCAATGAGCAGTTCTTC. Full variable domain (outside the CDR3, taken from reference TRBV19 and TRBJ2-1): DGGITQSPKYLFRKEGQNVTLSCEQNLNHDAMYWYRQDPGQGLRLIYYSQIVNDFQKGDIAEGYSVSREKKESFPLTVTSAQKNPTAFYLCASSTGPHHSVLAGVINEQFFGPGTRLTVL.

Details on this clone: This specimen includes other DNA sequences encoding the same CDR3. The DNA for the CDR3 is TGTGCCAGCTCACCGGCGGGAGGCTCCTACGAGCAGTACTTC. Its translation is CASSPAGGSYEQYF. The chain uses TRBV18 and TRBJ2-7; 8 nucleotides agree with TRBD2. The trim removed 3 bases at V and 0 bases at J, leaving 1 base unmatched. The CDR3 contains 14 residues. The V gene's germline CDR1 is KGHSH and CDR2 LQKENI.

V and J are TRBV27 and TRBJ2-3; D remains ambiguous. Between the trimmed V and J ends, which lost 6 bases and 4 bases, there was a span of 20 bases. Per the germline V gene, CDR1 is MNHEY and CDR2 is SMNVEV (reference sequence). The CDR3 spans 16 residues. As DNA, the CDR3 is TGTGCCAGCAGAAACTTCTTCGGTACCGGGCCAGATACGCAGTATTTT. This encodes CASRNFFGTGPDTQYF.

This sequence joins TRBV5-1 and TRBJ2-5; tentatively, D is TRBD1 (6 bases). Germline assignment: CDR1 SGHRS and CDR2 YFSETQ. The CDR3 is made up of 15 amino acids. V gave up 2 bases and J gave up 5 bases, with 16 bases separating them. The CDR3 coding sequence is TGCGCCAGCAGCTTATTAACCGGGACAAAGGAGACCCAGTACTTC. Its translation is CASSLLTGTKETQYF.

V and J are TRBV6-5 and TRBJ2-7; D uncertain. This CDR3 contains 15 residues. Germline V gene sequence: CDR1 MNHEY, CDR2 SVGAGI. Trimming removed 4 bases from V and 3 bases from J, with 16 bases in between. CDR3 nucleotides: TGTGCCAGCAGTTTACCCAGCTCCCAAATCTACGAGCAGTACTTC. Protein sequence: CASSLPSSQIYEQYF.

The chain is built from TRBV11-2 and TRBJ2-1; possible D gene TRBD1, 7 bases. This CDR3 is built from 16 residues. The germline gives CDR1 SGHAT, CDR2 FQNNGV. V was pared by 8 bases and J by 0 bases, with 17 bases between. The CDR3 DNA reads as TGTGCCAGCGGTCAGGGGGGCAGAAGCTCCTACAATGAGCAGTTCTTC. This codes for CASGQGGRSSYNEQFF.

This sequence joins TRBV29-1 and TRBJ2-2; the D is unclear. Trimming stripped 4 bases from V and 1 base from J, with 10 bases between. The CDR3 has 14 amino acids. In germline, CDR1 is SQVTM, CDR2 ANQGSEA. The CDR3 protein is CSVAAGQNTGELFF. The DNA for the CDR3 is TGCAGCGTTGCAGCCGGTCAGAACACCGGGGAGCTGTTTTTT.

This clone is a singleton in its sample. An end of the junction does not agree with germline; a read error may underlie this. The V and J genes are TRBV27 and TRBJ1-4; D is perhaps TRBD1 (5 bases). Germline V CDR1 and CDR2: MNHEY, SMNVEV (reference sequence). The CDR3 sequence is 16 residues long. CDR3 nucleotides: TGTGCCAGCAGTCTATCGGGGGACTTCATCCATGAAAAACTGTTTTTT. Its translation is CASSLSGDFIHEKLFF.

The chain links TRBV5-6 to TRBJ1-5; 8 bases match TRBD1. The CDR3 covers 15 residues. V was pared by 4 bases and J by 4 bases, with 7 bases of the junction left unmatched. Germline CDR1 reads SGHDT; CDR2 reads YYEEEE. CDR3 protein: CASSNLRDRNQPQHF. In DNA, the CDR3 is TGTGCCAGCAGCAACCTCCGGGACAGGAATCAGCCCCAGCATTTT.